Listed here is a single T cell receptor (beta chain). Its antigen is still unknown. The CDR3 covers 16 residues. Deletions cut 2 bases from V and 1 base from J, with 14 bases between. Looked up from germline, CDR1 is MDHEN and CDR2 is SYDVKM. Primers for the PCR totalled 60 Vbeta and 13 Jbeta. Using immunoSEQ multiplex PCR, the repertoire was profiled, and TCRdb retains in-frame clones only, with some absent. Among about 120,000 clones listed, 81% were seen once. The sample originates from a study of cytomegalovirus exposure and HLA in healthy donors. Study summary: As an earlier analysis found, around 190 million T cells yielded about 100 million unique TCR beta sequences. Findings and caveats of the study: A highly shared variant cluster was judged a likely technical artifact. In a later analysis, at a false discovery rate of 0.05, over 15,000 TCR beta sequences were associated with HLA alleles. An apparent linkage of common viral pathogens to several of the most significant clusters emerged in a later analysis.

Specimen: PBMCs. This receptor was identified in a woman under 40 in good health and CMV-seronegative. V usage is TRBV28 and J usage is TRBJ2-5; tentative D call: TRBD1 (7 bases). The CDR3, as DNA: TGTGCCAGCAGTTTAAAGGGGGCGGGATTCCAAGAGACCCAGTACTTC. Its protein product is CASSLKGAGFQETQYF. Drawing the rest from reference TRBV28 and TRBJ2-5, the complete variable domain is DVKVTQSSRYLVKRTGEKVFLECVQDMDHENMFWYRQDPGLGLRLIYFSYDVKMKEKGDIPEGYSVSREKKERFSLILESASTNQTSMYLCASSLKGAGFQETQYFGPGTRLLVL.